The 15 T cell receptor beta chains presented below share a single source sample, sequenced in a study of cytotoxic CD8 clonotypes in ibrutinib-treated CLL. Clones were read by immunoSEQ multiplex PCR, and TCRdb kept only the in-frame ones, dropping some. Found here are approximately 50,000 clones, less than 75% of them singletons; the top ten hold around 43%. Source: PBMCs, taken after 12 months of ibrutinib treatment. The source is a human donor with chronic lymphocytic leukemia.

This clone showed up just a few times. The J gene is TRBJ2-5, the V gene TRBV6-1, with 8 bases matching TRBD2. V shed 7 bases and J 2 bases; nucleotides not matched to a gene: 3. CDR3 length: 13 residues. Germline-derived CDR1 and CDR2 are MNHNS and SASEGT. CDR3 coding DNA: TGTGCCAGCAAAGCGGGAGTTCAAGAGACCCAGTACTTC. Amino acids: CASKAGVQETQYF.

V is TRBV7-2 and J is TRBJ2-3; D not resolved. V was trimmed by 5 bases and J by 1 base, leaving 16 bases between them. Germline V gene lookup returns CDR1 SGHTA and CDR2 FQGNSA. The CDR3 is 16 amino acids. DNA for the CDR3: TGTGCCAGCAGCCCGCCACTGGCGTCCCGCACAGATACGCAGTATTTT. The encoded protein is CASSPPLASRTDTQYF.

CDR3 nucleotide sequence: TGCAGCGTTGAAGTTTCAGAAATCCAAGAGACCCAGTACTTC. It codes for CSVEVSEIQETQYF. The chain employs TRBV29-1 and TRBJ2-5; D gene uncertain. Germline loops: CDR1 SQVTM, CDR2 ANQGSEA. Trimming cost V 1 base and J 1 base, with 10 bases left between them. The CDR3 is 14 residues long. Full variable domain (rest looked up from reference TRBV29-1 and TRBJ2-5): SAVISQKPSRDICQRGTSLTIQCQVDSQVTMMFWYRQQPGQSLTLIATANQGSEATYESGFVIDKFPISRPNLTFSTLTVSNMSPEDSSIYLCSVEVSEIQETQYFGPGTRLLVL.

Only a few counts were recorded for this clone. This rearrangement joins TRBV7-2 to TRBJ1-5, with D possibly being TRBD1 (5 bases). Germline V CDR1 and CDR2: SGHTA, FQGNSA. Trimming removed 5 bases from V and 1 base from J, with 12 bases in between. CDR3 length: 15 residues. The DNA for the CDR3 is TGTGCCAGCAGCCGATCGACAGTGAGCAATCAGCCCCAGCATTTT. The encoded protein is CASSRSTVSNQPQHF. The full variable domain, in which reference TRBV7-2 and TRBJ1-5 provide the parts outside the CDR3, is GAGVSQSPSNKVTEKGKDVELRCDPISGHTALYWYRQSLGQGLEFLIYFQGNSAPDKSGLPSDRFSAERTGGSVSTLTIQRTQQEDSAVYLCASSRSTVSNQPQHFGDGTRLSIL.

V and J are TRBV30 and TRBJ1-4; no clear D. Germline CDR1 GTSNPN, CDR2 SVGIG (reference sequence). V shed 0 bases and J shed 8 bases, with 4 bases lying between them. The CDR3 totals 11 residues. The chain's CDR3 is CAWSVGEKLFF. DNA of the CDR3: TGTGCCTGGAGTGTCGGGGAAAAACTGTTTTTT.

This clone occurred once. The gene calls are TRBV18 and TRBJ1-2; unclear D gene. The CDR3 totals 15 residues. The ends were cut back, 3 bases at V and 6 bases at J, with 17 bases in the middle. From germline, CDR1 is KGHSH and CDR2 LQKENI. As DNA, the CDR3 is TGTGCCAGCTCACCTCTACAACAGATGAGCGATGGCTACACCTTC. Translation: CASSPLQQMSDGYTF.

The chain carries TRBV19 and TRBJ1-1; no clear D. There are 12 residues in the CDR3. Trimming shortened V by 7 bases and J by 7 bases, and 13 bases separated the two germline ends. CDR1 LNHDA and CDR2 SQIVND come from the germline V gene (reference sequence). For the CDR3, the DNA is TGTGCCAGTAAAGATGTACGTTTTGAAGCTTTCTTT. This codes for CASKDVRFEAFF.

The chain links TRBV7-9 to TRBJ1-2, with 8 bases identical to TRBD1. There are 14 residues in the CDR3. With V trimmed by 1 base and J by 7 bases, 5 bases remained unmatched. The germline V gene has CDR1 SEHNR and CDR2 FQNEAQ (reference sequence). The CDR3 sequence: CASSLGSGGFGYTF. CDR3 DNA sequence: TGTGCCAGCAGCTTAGGTTCAGGGGGCTTTGGCTACACCTTC.

The genes are TRBV6-1 and TRBJ1-2; D is uncertain. Germline V gene data show CDR1 as MNHNS and CDR2 as SASEGT. V was trimmed by 3 bases and J by 11 bases, leaving 7 bases between them. CDR3 length: 10 amino acids. DNA for the CDR3: TGTGCCAGCAGTGAGACCAGGTACACCTTC. Translating gives CASSETRYTF.

The chain couples TRBV28 to TRBJ2-1, with D unresolved. The CDR3 runs 14 residues. V lost 3 bases to trimming and J lost 1 base, with 7 bases between them. Germline CDR1 and CDR2: MDHEN and SYDVKM. CDR3 nucleotides: TGTGCCAGCAGTTTCCTCCAATCCTACAATGAGCAGTTCTTC. This codes for CASSFLQSYNEQFF.

This clone has more than one count but fewer than ten. This sequence joins TRBV28 and TRBJ2-2, with TRBD2 as a possible D gene (6 bases). V was pared by 5 bases and J by 8 bases, with 12 bases between. The CDR3 totals 13 residues. The V gene's germline CDR1 is MDHEN and CDR2 SYDVKM. In DNA form, the CDR3 reads TGTGCCAGCAGTCGGGACTTCATAGGGGAGCTGTTTTTT. Residues: CASSRDFIGELFF. The full variable domain, rest sourced from reference TRBV28 and TRBJ2-2, is DVKVTQSSRYLVKRTGEKVFLECVQDMDHENMFWYRQDPGLGLRLIYFSYDVKMKEKGDIPEGYSVSREKKERFSLILESASTNQTSMYLCASSRDFIGELFFGEGSRLTVL.

V gene TRBV5-1 combines with J gene TRBJ2-7; 10 positions agree with TRBD2. This CDR3 comprises 17 residues. V trimming: 0 bases; J trimming: 4 bases; junction bases outside the gene matches: 10. Germline lookup yields CDR1 SGHRS and CDR2 YFSETQ. CDR3 amino acids: CASSLAGSSGSSYEQYF. The CDR3 DNA is TGCGCCAGCAGCTTGGCTGGCTCTAGCGGGAGTTCTTACGAGCAGTACTTC.

This chain links TRBV29-1 with TRBJ1-2; 7 bases match TRBD1. Losses at the gene ends were 4 bases for V and 2 bases for J; bases not matched to a gene: 4. CDR1 is SQVTM and CDR2 is ANQGSEA in the germline V gene. The CDR3 is made up of 13 amino acids. CDR3 in DNA: TGCAGCGTTGGAACAGGGGACAACTATGGCTACACCTTC. Protein: CSVGTGDNYGYTF.

This rearrangement joins TRBV2 to TRBJ1-2; no clear D gene. V was clipped by 11 bases and J by 2 bases, with 12 bases between them. Germline CDR1 and CDR2: SNHLY and FYNNEI. CDR3 length equals 12 residues. DNA for the CDR3: TGTGCCTTTTTGGTGAGGAACTATGGCTACACCTTC. Protein sequence: CAFLVRNYGYTF.

This chain joins TRBV5-1 and TRBJ2-3; TRBD1 aligns across 8 bases. Germline V gives CDR1 SGHRS, CDR2 YFSETQ. The CDR3 spans 14 residues. V trimming: 4 bases; J trimming: 5 bases; junction bases outside the gene matches: 6. The CDR3 sequence is CASSETGVIDTQYF. CDR3 coding DNA: TGCGCCAGCAGCGAGACAGGGGTCATAGATACGCAGTATTTT. The complete variable domain, with remaining parts taken from reference TRBV5-1 and TRBJ2-3, reads KAGVTQTPRYLIKTRGQQVTLSCSPISGHRSVSWYQQTPGQGLQFLFEYFSETQRNKGNFPGRFSGRQFSNSRSEMNVSTLELGDSALYLCASSETGVIDTQYFGPGTRLTVL.